The 20 T cell receptor beta chains presented below share a single source sample, sequenced in a study of CD8 T cells in Susac syndrome. Random hexamers were used to reverse transcribe the RNA input (about 0.5 to 1 ug). Each CDR3 protein is one row after TCRdb ran MiXCR on the immunoSEQ multiplex PCR reads. Found here are over 65,000 distinct CDR3 sequences, approximately 94% of them singletons; the top ten hold approximately 0.52%. Sequencing was performed on CD4+ T cells from PBMCs. The origin of the receptors is a human donor with Susac syndrome.

The V and J genes are TRBV19 and TRBJ2-7, with TRBD1 as a possible D gene (6 bases). Germline assignment: CDR1 LNHDA and CDR2 SQIVND (reference sequence). The CDR3 extends over 14 amino acids. The V end was cut by 4 bases, the J end by 7 bases, with 17 bases between. The CDR3 loop is CASSTGESTREQYF. The CDR3 DNA reads TGTGCCAGTAGTACAGGGGAGTCTACGAGGGAGCAGTACTTC.

The chain recombines TRBV5-1 with TRBJ2-4; 9 positions agree with TRBD1. The germline CDR1 and CDR2 sequences are SGHRS and YFSETQ. The CDR3 has 15 amino acids. V gave up 0 bases and J gave up 3 bases; unmatched junction bases: 1. CDR3 amino acids: CASSLGQGDKNIQYF. CDR3 DNA: TGCGCCAGCAGCTTGGGACAGGGGGACAAAAACATTCAGTACTTC.

The chain has TRBV7-9 and TRBJ2-3, with 14 bases matching TRBD2. The junction had 5 bases not matched to a gene; V was cut back by 5 bases and J by 4 bases. There are 16 residues in the CDR3. Looked up from germline, CDR1 is SEHNR and CDR2 is FQNEAQ (reference sequence). The CDR3 region is CASSAGLAGGSDTQYF. In nucleotides, the CDR3 is TGTGCCAGCAGCGCTGGACTAGCGGGGGGATCAGATACGCAGTATTTT.

The J gene is TRBJ1-4, the V gene TRBV3-1; no clear D gene. V lost 3 bases and J lost 4, with 9 bases in between. The CDR3 length is 14 residues. Germline-derived CDR1 and CDR2 are LGHDT and YNNKEL (reference sequence). CDR3 in amino acids: CASSHRLLNEKLFF. CDR3 sequence (DNA): TGTGCCAGCAGCCACCGACTCCTTAATGAAAAACTGTTTTTT.

CDR3 residues: CASSPTSGRESEQYF. CDR3 sequence (DNA): TGTGCCAGCAGCCCAACTAGCGGGAGGGAGAGCGAGCAGTACTTC. The J gene is TRBJ2-7, the V gene TRBV7-3, with 13 bases aligning to TRBD2. With 5 bases clipped from V and 6 bases from J, the junction kept 7 bases outside the gene matches. The V gene's germline CDR1 is SGHTA and CDR2 FQGTGA. This CDR3 has 15 amino acids.

V gene TRBV7-2 combines with J gene TRBJ2-3, with D maybe TRBD2 (5 bases). Trimming left V 1 base short and J 1 base short, with 12 bases between. This CDR3 spans 16 amino acids. Germline V gene lookup returns CDR1 SGHTA and CDR2 FQGNSA. CDR3 bases: TGTGCCAGCAGCTTAGTTGGCGGGTCGGGCACAGATACGCAGTATTTT. Amino acid sequence: CASSLVGGSGTDTQYF.

In this sample, this clonotype turned up once. CDR3 residues: CASSLDLIYNEQFF. The CDR3 DNA reads as TGTGCCAGCAGCTTAGATCTGATCTACAATGAGCAGTTCTTC. This rearrangement joins TRBV7-9 to TRBJ2-1; D is ambiguous. The germline V and J ends were trimmed by 1 base and 3 bases, with 7 bases remaining between them. There are 14 residues in the CDR3. CDR1 and CDR2 (germline): SEHNR, FQNEAQ (reference sequence).

The chain employs TRBV4-3 and TRBJ2-3, with a possible D match to TRBD1 (5 bases). This CDR3 has 17 residues. Germline V gene lookup returns CDR1 LGHNA and CDR2 YSLEER. V was cut by 0 bases and J by 7 bases, with 20 bases left in between. The CDR3 is CASSQDLPGSGLNTQYF. CDR3 bases: TGCGCCAGCAGCCAAGATCTCCCAGGGTCAGGCCTGAATACGCAGTATTTT.

CDR3 loop: CSATSGYNEQFF. The CDR3 DNA follows: TGCAGTGCTACATCAGGCTACAATGAGCAGTTCTTC. V is TRBV20-1 and J is TRBJ2-1, with unresolved D. The CDR3 totals 12 residues. Trimming took 4 bases from V and 3 from J, leaving 7 bases between them. Per germline, CDR1 DFQATT and CDR2 SNEGSKA (reference sequence).

This chain connects TRBV21-1 to TRBJ2-6; the DNA was not compared with TRBD1, the D call given in the table. TRBV21-1 is noted as a pseudogene. This CDR3 comprises 15 residues. The CDR3 sequence is CASTPLRSGANVLTF. DNA for the CDR3: TGTGCCAGCACTCCCCTTCGCTCTGGGGCCAACGTCCTGACTTTC.

The gene calls are TRBV18 and TRBJ1-5; 9 nucleotides match TRBD1. Germline CDR1 and CDR2: KGHSH and LQKENI. The CDR3 has 17 residues. The V and J ends lost 6 bases and 1 base, in that order; junction bases with no gene match: 10. Written as DNA, the CDR3 is TGTGCCAGCTCGCCCCGGGGAACAGGGGGCAGCAATCAGCCCCAGCATTTT. Encoded protein: CASSPRGTGGSNQPQHF.

This clonotype was detected once. The chain combines TRBV3-1 with TRBJ1-6; 9 nucleotides agree with TRBD1. Germline CDR1 and CDR2: LGHDT and YNNKEL (reference sequence). The J segment lost 7 bases and the V segment lost 3 bases, leaving 1 base of the junction unmatched. The CDR3 is 14 residues long. CDR3: CASSHGTGNSPLHF. The CDR3 DNA reads as TGTGCCAGCAGCCATGGGACAGGGAATTCACCCCTCCACTTT.

The chain has TRBV7-3 and TRBJ2-1; 13 bases map to TRBD2. V dropped 2 bases and J dropped 10; count of bases not matched to a gene: 2. This CDR3 is 14 amino acids long. Germline CDR1 and CDR2: SGHTA and FQGTGA. This CDR3 reads CASSLGTSGEEQFF. The CDR3 DNA sequence: TGTGCCAGCAGCTTAGGGACTAGCGGGGAGGAGCAGTTCTTC.

V usage is TRBV14 and J usage is TRBJ2-7, with D possibly being TRBD2 (5 bases). V was pared by 4 bases and J by 5 bases, with 18 bases between. CDR3 length: 15 residues. The germline V gene has CDR1 SGHDN and CDR2 FVKESK. In DNA form, the CDR3 reads TGTGCCAGCAGCCTTCCCCTGGCGGGCCCCCACGAGCAGTACTTC. It encodes CASSLPLAGPHEQYF.

The V call is TRBV20-1, the J call TRBJ1-2; 7 bases are shared with TRBD1. Germline-derived CDR1 and CDR2 are DFQATT and SNEGSKA (reference sequence). V was pared by 3 bases and J by 6 bases, with 10 bases of the junction left unmatched. The CDR3 is made up of 14 amino acids. CDR3: CSASLGQAGHGYTF. The CDR3 DNA sequence: TGCAGTGCTAGTCTTGGACAGGCTGGTCATGGCTACACCTTC.

This chain connects TRBV29-1 to TRBJ2-6, with 7 bases that match TRBD1. The CDR3 is made up of 15 amino acids. V shed 2 bases and J 4 bases; nucleotides not matched to a gene: 5. CDR1 and CDR2 from the germline V gene are SQVTM and ANQGSEA. The CDR3 DNA follows: TGCAGCGTTGAATCGGAAGGGGGCGGGGCCAACGTCCTGACTTTC. This gives the protein CSVESEGGGANVLTF.

J is TRBJ2-7 and V is TRBV19; weak D call: TRBD2 (6 bases). The CDR3 is 14 amino acids. Between the trimmed V and J ends, which lost 5 bases and 2 bases, there was a span of 13 bases. Germline V CDR1 and CDR2: LNHDA, SQIVND (reference sequence). Here the CDR3 DNA reads TGTGCCAGTAGTGAACCGGGGGTAACCTACGAGCAGTACTTC. Its protein product is CASSEPGVTYEQYF.

The chain recombines TRBV6-4 with TRBJ2-7, with a weak D call TRBD1 (7 bases). Germline V gene data show CDR1 as MRHNA and CDR2 as SNTAGT. Trimming removed 9 bases at V and 4 bases at J, with 19 bases between. The CDR3 is 14 amino acids. The CDR3: CARPRRGTAYEQYF. The DNA of the CDR3 is TGTGCCAGACCTAGGAGGGGGACAGCTTACGAGCAGTACTTC.

The V call is TRBV9, the J call TRBJ2-7; D gene unclear. The CDR3 is 14 residues long. Trimming took 4 bases from V and 1 from J, leaving 12 bases between them. CDR1 and CDR2 from the germline V gene are SGDLS and YYNGEE. CDR3 nucleotide sequence: TGTGCCAGCAGCCCACAGATCGGGTCCTACGAGCAGTACTTC. Translating gives CASSPQIGSYEQYF. Combining the CDR3 with reference TRBV9 and TRBJ2-7 gives the whole variable domain DSGVTQTPKHLITATGQRVTLRCSPRSGDLSVYWYQQSLDQGLQFLIQYYNGEERAKGNILERFSAQQFPDLHSELNLSSLELGDSALYFCASSPQIGSYEQYFGPGTRLTVT.

V and J are TRBV7-8 and TRBJ2-5; D is perhaps TRBD1 or TRBD2 (5 bases each). V was pared by 5 bases and J by 4 bases, with 20 bases between. Germline CDR1 is SGHVS and CDR2 is FQNEAQ. The CDR3 consists of 16 residues. The CDR3 loop reads CASSLRVRPGTETQYF. In DNA, the CDR3 is TGTGCCAGCAGCCTAAGGGTCCGGCCTGGGACAGAGACCCAGTACTTC.